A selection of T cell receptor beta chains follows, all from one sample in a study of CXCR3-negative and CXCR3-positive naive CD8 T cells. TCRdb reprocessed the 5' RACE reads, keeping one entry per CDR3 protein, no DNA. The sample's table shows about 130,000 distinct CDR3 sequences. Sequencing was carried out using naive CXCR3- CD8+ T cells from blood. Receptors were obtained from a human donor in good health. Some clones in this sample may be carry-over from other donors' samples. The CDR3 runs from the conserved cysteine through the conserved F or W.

cdr3_aa: CASSPLTGEVHEQYF
v_call: TRBV7-9
j_call: TRBJ2-7

cdr3_aa: CASSPLGGGSQPQHF
v_call: TRBV5-1
j_call: TRBJ1-5

cdr3_aa: CASSEGPHSYEQYF
v_call: TRBV28
j_call: TRBJ2-7

cdr3_aa: CSAEGATSGSSYEQYF
v_call: TRBV29-1
j_call: TRBJ2-7

cdr3_aa: CASSQAAGMNTEAFF
v_call: TRBV4-1
j_call: TRBJ1-1

cdr3_aa: CASSRAGTGPDTQYF
v_call: TRBV7-9
j_call: TRBJ2-3

cdr3_aa: CIVEDSAVQETQYF
v_call: TRBV29-1
j_call: TRBJ2-5

cdr3_aa: CASSQERLWGDTEAFF
v_call: TRBV4-1
j_call: TRBJ1-1

cdr3_aa: CSATHTGDSSTDTQYF
v_call: TRBV20-1
j_call: TRBJ2-3

cdr3_aa: CASTQLTGQGAPNLKAEAFF
v_call: TRBV7-6
j_call: TRBJ1-1

cdr3_aa: CASSQLTGQGLYGYTF
v_call: TRBV14
j_call: TRBJ1-2

cdr3_aa: CASSYGLDRKNTEAFF
v_call: TRBV6-2/TRBV6-3
j_call: TRBJ1-1

cdr3_aa: CASSQGGPPDEQFF
v_call: TRBV3-1
j_call: TRBJ2-1

cdr3_aa: CASSLIAGTGVDTEAFF
v_call: TRBV28
j_call: TRBJ1-1

cdr3_aa: CASSEDRGSDTF
v_call: TRBV12-3/TRBV12-4
j_call: TRBJ1-2

cdr3_aa: CSAHLPGRKTQETQYF
v_call: TRBV20-1
j_call: TRBJ2-5

cdr3_aa: CASSLGVQGKPGNQLQHF
v_call: TRBV7-9
j_call: TRBJ1-5

cdr3_aa: CASSLSLTSGQETQYF
v_call: TRBV27
j_call: TRBJ2-5

cdr3_aa: CASSPHRSNSPLHF
v_call: TRBV4-3
j_call: TRBJ1-6